This T cell receptor beta chain was profiled in a study of control samples from healthy donors and cancer patients. V lost 0 bases to trimming and J lost 6 bases; unmatched junction nucleotides: 7. The CDR3 consists of 15 residues. In germline, CDR1 is MNHEY, CDR2 SVGAGI. This clone was counted a single time. Here immunoSEQ multiplex PCR was the method, and the copy in TCRdb shows in-frame clones only, minus some. The table has approximately 150,000 clones, about 90% seen once. The sequence derives from a man aged 18 to 30 in good health. What was sequenced was blood. This chain connects TRBV6-5 to TRBJ2-5, with 7 bases that match TRBD1. The chain's CDR3 is CASSYSPGGLQTQYF. CDR3 in DNA: TGTGCCAGCAGTTACTCGCCAGGGGGTTTGCAGACCCAGTACTTC.